This entry concerns a single T cell receptor beta chain. Its target antigen remains unknown. No much larger clone is present one base from it, and per-base qualities are unavailable. Collaborating institutions collected whole blood in K2EDTA tubes following their own protocols. For TCRbeta analysis, collaborators shipped samples in one of three forms: frozen whole blood, isolated PBMCs, or DNA extracted from either of those sample types. This sample was included in a study of blood T cell repertoires in COVID-19 (dated by TCRdb to 2018 to 2021). A note on the overall study: Samples covering the acute and convalescent phases of COVID-19 were provided by collaborators in the United States, Italy and Spain. The material from the prospective study consisted of cDNA or gDNA derived from T cells, B-cell-depleted T cells, or PBMCs. Deeply sampled blood TCRbeta repertoires from subjects exposed to, actively infected with, or recovered from COVID-19 were included in the dataset. The repertoires were released in a freely available public database intended as a resource for research on the immune response to SARS-CoV-2. Samples came from the ongoing ImmuneRACE study (first 160 participants) plus 1,254 subjects from 6 global collaborators. Nearly every sample came with metadata listing a de-identified subject ID, COVID-19 status, age in years and sex. Where available, HLA class I and class II types were taken from metadata supplied by the sample provider and were not determined by assay-based typing. Points the paper makes about the study in general: How much clinical and demographic metadata was included differed by source and by participant, and the metadata was provided uncurated.

TCRbeta CDR3 regions were amplified from genomic DNA by means of the immunoSEQ Assay, a bias-controlled multiplex PCR. Per the source publication's procedure: The number of nucleated cells in each sample was estimated from the amplification of reference gene primers within the assay. Sequence reads were collapsed and filtered to measure the absolute abundance of every unique TCRbeta CDR3 rearrangement. For each sample, productive Simpson clonality was calculated as the square root of Simpson's diversity index over productive rearrangements. Not all clones reach the TCRdb copy of this immuneACCESS table, which keeps in-frame sequences only. Checked studies attribute under half of the gap to unresolved V genes and leave the rest unexplained. The V and J calls and clone size were taken over from that table, and D and trimming were inferred from the DNA. Recorded for this sample are some 120,000 clones; about four fifths of them occurred a single time. Clones ranked in the top ten supply roughly 10% of the sample.

CDR1 is given as MGHRA and CDR2 as YSYEKL, both from the germline V gene. V ends up 9 bases short and J 4 bases short, with an unmatched junction base count of 2. The CDR3 contains 12 residues, cysteine and phenylalanine counted. Just CDR3 DNA is preserved here, 36 bases in frame from base 1. Sequencing input: peripheral blood. Recombination joined TRBV4-1 with TRBJ2-1, and 8 junctional nucleotides match TRBD2. This TCR was recovered from a human donor in a cohort sampled during active COVID-19. The CDR3 protein is CASSGGYNEQFF. In nucleotide form, the sequence is TGCGCCAGTTCGGGGGGGTACAATGAGCAGTTCTTC.